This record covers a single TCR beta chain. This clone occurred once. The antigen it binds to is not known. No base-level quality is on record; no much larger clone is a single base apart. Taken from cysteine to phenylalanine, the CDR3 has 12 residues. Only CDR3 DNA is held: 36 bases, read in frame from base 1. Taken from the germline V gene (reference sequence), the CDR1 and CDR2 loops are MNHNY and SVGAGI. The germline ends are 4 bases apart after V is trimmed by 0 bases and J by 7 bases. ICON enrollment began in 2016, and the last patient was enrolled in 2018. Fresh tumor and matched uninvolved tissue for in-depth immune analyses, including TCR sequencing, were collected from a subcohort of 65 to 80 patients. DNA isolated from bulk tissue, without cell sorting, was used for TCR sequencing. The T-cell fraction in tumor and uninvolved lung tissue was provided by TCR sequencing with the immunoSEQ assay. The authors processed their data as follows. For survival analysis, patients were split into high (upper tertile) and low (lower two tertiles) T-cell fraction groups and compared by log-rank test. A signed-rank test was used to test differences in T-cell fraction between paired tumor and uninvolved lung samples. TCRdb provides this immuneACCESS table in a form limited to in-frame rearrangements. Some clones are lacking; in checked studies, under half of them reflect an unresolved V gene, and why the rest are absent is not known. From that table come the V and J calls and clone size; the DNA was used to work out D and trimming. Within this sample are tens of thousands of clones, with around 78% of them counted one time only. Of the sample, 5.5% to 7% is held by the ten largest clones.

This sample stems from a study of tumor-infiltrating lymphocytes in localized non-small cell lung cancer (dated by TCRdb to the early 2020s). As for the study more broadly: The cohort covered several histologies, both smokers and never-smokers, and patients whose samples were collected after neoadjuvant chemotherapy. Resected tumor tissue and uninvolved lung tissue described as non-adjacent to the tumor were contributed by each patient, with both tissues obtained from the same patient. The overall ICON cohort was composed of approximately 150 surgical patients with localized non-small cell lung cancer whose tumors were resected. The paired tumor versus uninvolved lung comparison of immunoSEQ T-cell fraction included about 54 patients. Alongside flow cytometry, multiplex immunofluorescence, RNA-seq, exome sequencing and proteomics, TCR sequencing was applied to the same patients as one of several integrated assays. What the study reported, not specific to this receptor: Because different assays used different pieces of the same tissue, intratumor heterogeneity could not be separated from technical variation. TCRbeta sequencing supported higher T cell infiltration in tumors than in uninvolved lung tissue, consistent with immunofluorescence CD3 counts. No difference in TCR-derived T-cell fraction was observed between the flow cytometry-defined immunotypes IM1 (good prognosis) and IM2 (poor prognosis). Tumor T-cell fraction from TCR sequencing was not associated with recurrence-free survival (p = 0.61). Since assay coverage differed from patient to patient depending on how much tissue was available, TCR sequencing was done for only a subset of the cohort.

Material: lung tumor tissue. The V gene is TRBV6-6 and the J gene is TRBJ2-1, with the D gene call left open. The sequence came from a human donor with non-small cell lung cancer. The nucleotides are TGTGCCAGCAGTTACTCTGGGAATGAGCAGTTCTTC. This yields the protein CASSYSGNEQFF.